Following are 22 T cell receptor beta chains from one sample sequenced in a study of technical replicates of blood from a handful of donors (dated by TCRdb to 2016 to 2017). Libraries were made using the immunoSEQ multiplex PCR assay. Held by TCRdb, this immuneACCESS table contains in-frame sequences only and omits some clones. Under half of the omission traces to an unresolved V gene where checked; the cause of the rest is unknown. Within this sample are 75,000 to 90,000 clones, with around 93% of them counted one time only. The top ten hold around 0.3% of the sample. Sequenced sample: T cells isolated from PBMCs. The receptors derive from a human donor in good health.

The V call is TRBV7-2, the J call TRBJ1-1; 7 bases line up with TRBD1. Germline trimming cut 10 bases from V and 1 base from J; bases unmatched to any gene: 9. CDR1 is SGHTA and CDR2 is FQGNSA in the germline V gene. This CDR3 contains 14 residues. CDR3 in amino acids: CAKEEGAENTEAFF. DNA of the CDR3: TGTGCCAAAGAAGAGGGGGCTGAGAACACTGAAGCTTTCTTT.

The rearrangement uses TRBV19 and TRBJ2-7, with TRBD1 matching over 9 bases. Germline V gene lookup returns CDR1 LNHDA and CDR2 SQIVND (reference sequence). CDR3 length: 15 amino acids. After removal of 4 bases from V and 5 bases from J, the junction contained 9 bases not matched to a gene. The CDR3 DNA is TGTGCCAGTAGTACCCCGGACAGGGGTAGGCACGAGCAGTACTTC. Translating it yields CASSTPDRGRHEQYF.

The rearrangement uses TRBV19 and TRBJ1-5; unclear D gene. The CDR3 is 13 amino acids. In germline, CDR1 is LNHDA, CDR2 SQIVND (reference sequence). The V end was cut by 3 bases, the J end by 4 bases, with 7 bases between. The CDR3, as DNA: TGTGCCAGTAGTATTGGAGTGAATCAGCCCCAGCATTTT. This gives the protein CASSIGVNQPQHF.

The J gene is TRBJ1-2, the V gene TRBV19, with D possibly being TRBD1 (5 bases). V lost 9 bases to trimming and J lost 3 bases, with 20 bases between them. Germline-derived CDR1 and CDR2 are LNHDA and SQIVND (reference sequence). This CDR3 comprises 15 residues. The CDR3 reads CASHSYGARDYGYTF. CDR3 sequence (DNA): TGTGCCAGCCACTCCTATGGGGCGCGAGACTATGGCTACACCTTC.

The rearrangement joins TRBV27 to TRBJ2-7, with a weak D call TRBD2 (6 bases). This CDR3 spans 13 amino acids. CDR1 is MNHEY, CDR2 SMNVEV, per germline (reference sequence). V lost 8 bases to trimming and J lost 4 bases, with 15 bases between them. The CDR3 region has the DNA TGTGCCAGCGGACAACTAGCTTTTTACGAGCAGTACTTC. Residues: CASGQLAFYEQYF.

The CDR3 DNA is TGTGCCAGTAGTCCTACAGGGGGCTTTCAGCCCCAGCATTTT. Translated: CASSPTGGFQPQHF. The rearrangement joins TRBV19 to TRBJ1-5, with 9 bases lining up with TRBD1. The CDR3 contains 14 residues. V lost 5 bases and J lost 6; bases outside the gene matches: 5. CDR1 is LNHDA, CDR2 SQIVND, per germline (reference sequence).

The genes are TRBV6-4 and TRBJ2-1; no reliable D call. Trimming left V 3 bases short and J 5 bases short, with 8 bases between. This CDR3 is built from 13 residues. Germline V gives CDR1 MRHNA, CDR2 SNTAGT. CDR3 protein: CASSEYSNNEQFF. The CDR3 coding sequence is TGTGCCAGCAGTGAGTACAGCAACAATGAGCAGTTCTTC.

The chain links TRBV7-3 to TRBJ2-7; TRBD1 aligns across 11 bases. CDR3 size: 14 residues. Germline V gives CDR1 SGHTA, CDR2 FQGTGA. Trimming cost V 5 bases and J 5 bases; bases outside gene matches: 5. The CDR3 bases are TGTGCCAGCAGCGACGGACAGGGGGCAAACGAGCAGTACTTC. This codes for CASSDGQGANEQYF.

The chain carries TRBV13 and TRBJ1-2; 7 positions match TRBD1. The CDR3 is 14 residues long. V shed 6 bases and J 4 bases; nucleotides not matched to a gene: 8. Germline values: CDR1 PRHDT, CDR2 FYEKMQ (reference sequence). The CDR3 DNA sequence: TGTGCCAGCAGTTTAAGGACAGGATTCTATGGCTACACCTTC. Amino acid sequence: CASSLRTGFYGYTF. The variable domain in full, with the rest retrieved from reference TRBV13 and TRBJ1-2, is AAGVIQSPRHLIKEKRETATLKCYPIPRHDTVYWYQQGPGQDPQFLISFYEKMQSDKGSIPDRFSAQQFSDYHSELNMSSLELGDSALYFCASSLRTGFYGYTFGSGTRLTVV.

The chain is built from TRBV14 and TRBJ2-2, with TRBD1 as a possible D gene (5 bases). Germline V gene lookup returns CDR1 SGHDN and CDR2 FVKESK. The CDR3 sequence is 14 residues long. Trimming took off 2 bases at V and 5 bases at J, with 9 bases between the two ends. CDR3 DNA sequence: TGTGCCAGCAGCCAAATAGGGGTAACCGGGGAGCTGTTTTTT. It specifies CASSQIGVTGELFF.

The chain has TRBV7-9 and TRBJ2-1; 10 bases are a match to TRBD2. The germline V gene has CDR1 SEHNR and CDR2 FQNEAQ (reference sequence). V shed 3 bases and J 1 base; nucleotides not matched to a gene: 3. The CDR3 runs to 16 residues. The CDR3 spells CASSFSSGRSYNEQFF. The DNA for the CDR3 is TGTGCCAGCAGCTTTAGTAGCGGGAGGTCCTACAATGAGCAGTTCTTC.

V is TRBV29-1 and J is TRBJ2-7, with D perhaps matching TRBD1 (6 bases). V was pared by 8 bases and J by 3 bases, with 14 bases between. This CDR3 is built from 12 residues. From germline, CDR1 is SQVTM and CDR2 ANQGSEA. The CDR3 spells CSILTGNYEQYF. CDR3 coding DNA: TGCAGCATCCTCACAGGGAACTACGAGCAGTACTTC.

This clone was seen a few times. The genes are TRBV6-4 and TRBJ1-1, with D unclear. Germline CDR1 reads MRHNA; CDR2 reads SNTAGT. V was cut by 3 bases and J by 1 base, with 15 bases left in between. The CDR3 has 16 residues. CDR3 sequence (DNA): TGTGCCAGCAGTGAAAGACACCGAGGGTCGAACACTGAAGCTTTCTTT. Translated: CASSERHRGSNTEAFF.

The chain is built from TRBV9 and TRBJ2-7; 7 bases map to TRBD1. V was clipped by 3 bases and J by 1 base; unmatched bases: 4. Germline values: CDR1 SGDLS, CDR2 YYNGEE. This CDR3 spans 14 amino acids. The CDR3 DNA sequence: TGTGCCAGCAGCGGCCGGGACAGTTCCTACGAGCAGTACTTC. It translates to CASSGRDSSYEQYF.

This clone was seen just once. The chain recombines TRBV5-1 with TRBJ2-7, with 7 bases identical to TRBD2. This CDR3 region has 12 residues. The V gene end was trimmed by 10 bases and the J gene end by 3 bases; junction bases not matched to a gene: 7. Germline V lookup: CDR1 SGHRS, CDR2 YFSETQ. CDR3 nucleotide sequence: TGCGCCTCCAGCGTAGCGGGCTACGAGCAGTACTTC. Encoded protein: CASSVAGYEQYF.

The chain recombines TRBV7-9 with TRBJ2-7, with a tentative D call TRBD2 (5 bases). The germline CDR1 and CDR2 sequences are SEHNR and FQNEAQ (reference sequence). This CDR3 comprises 11 residues. Trimming cost V 4 bases and J 9 bases, with 10 bases left between them. Here the CDR3 reads CASSSGILQYF. The DNA for the CDR3 is TGTGCCAGCAGCTCGGGAATCTTGCAGTACTTC.

DNA for the CDR3: TGTGCCAGCAGCCCGAAAACAGGTGACGAGCAGTACTTC. Translating gives CASSPKTGDEQYF. This chain uses TRBV13 with TRBJ2-7, with D tentatively TRBD1 (5 bases). CDR1 is PRHDT and CDR2 is FYEKMQ in the germline V gene (reference sequence). Trimming took 5 bases from V and 5 from J, leaving 13 bases between them. The CDR3 runs to 13 residues.

A single count supports this clone. V and J are TRBV7-9 and TRBJ2-5; 8 bases line up with TRBD1. This CDR3 comprises 12 residues. Germline V gene data show CDR1 as SEHNR and CDR2 as FQNEAQ (reference sequence). V lost 7 bases to trimming and J lost 5 bases; unmatched junction nucleotides: 3. The CDR3 loop reads CASTGGAETQYF. Written as DNA, the CDR3 is TGTGCCAGCACAGGGGGCGCGGAGACCCAGTACTTC.

This clone appeared once. The V and J genes are TRBV6-5 and TRBJ2-7, with D unclear. CDR1 MNHEY and CDR2 SVGAGI come from the germline V gene. CDR3 length: 14 amino acids. V lost 2 bases to trimming and J lost 1 base, with 9 bases between them. CDR3: CASSYLGLSYEQYF. The DNA for the CDR3 is TGTGCCAGCAGTTACCTTGGCCTGTCCTACGAGCAGTACTTC.

This clone was detected once. This sequence joins TRBV19 and TRBJ1-2; no definite D call. V was clipped by 0 bases and J by 5 bases, with 7 bases between them. The CDR3 runs to 13 residues. Per germline, CDR1 LNHDA and CDR2 SQIVND (reference sequence). Here the CDR3 reads CASSIEGFYGYTF. CDR3 nucleotides: TGTGCCAGTAGTATAGAGGGCTTTTATGGCTACACCTTC.

As regards this clone: At one end the junction does not follow the germline gene, possibly because of a read error. V usage is TRBV29-1 and J usage is TRBJ2-7; TRBD2 agrees at 7 bases. Germline values: CDR1 SQVTM, CDR2 ANQGSEA. The CDR3 spans 13 residues. CDR3 region: CSVSGGDSYGQYF. The DNA for the CDR3 is TGCAGCGTTTCGGGGGGAGACTCCTACGGGCAGTACTTC.

J is TRBJ1-2 and V is TRBV6-1; perhaps TRBD1 as D (5 bases). CDR1 MNHNS and CDR2 SASEGT come from the germline V gene. Trimming shortened V by 4 bases and J by 8 bases, and 17 bases separated the two germline ends. The CDR3 extends over 14 amino acids. The CDR3 spells CASSAPGGGRGYTF. The CDR3 nucleotides read TGTGCCAGCAGTGCCCCGGGGGGGGGTCGGGGCTACACCTTC.